This T cell receptor beta chain was identified in a study of blood T cell repertoires in COVID-19. The wider study: Specimens from acute and convalescent COVID-19 originated in the United States, Italy and Spain. PBMCs, B-cell-depleted T cells, or T cells provided the cDNA or gDNA that made up the material.

Per the original methods: Amplification of reference gene primers was used by the study to estimate nucleated cell counts. Libraries were prepared by immunoSEQ multiplex PCR; TCRdb keeps only in-frame clonotypes and omits some of them. That table gives V, J and clone size, and the DNA gave D and trimming. The table includes about 370,000 clones, 80% to 90% detected once. After removal of 0 bases from V and 4 bases from J, the junction contained 4 bases not matched to a gene. CDR1 and CDR2 (germline): MNHEY, SVGAGI. This CDR3 comprises 16 residues. Seattle patient enrollment occurred during active infection, with longitudinal follow-up thereafter.

Sequenced sample: peripheral blood. The receptor was derived from a young woman with COVID-19, enrolled during active disease. The V call is TRBV6-5, the J call TRBJ1-4, with 8 bases aligning to TRBD1. In DNA form, the CDR3 reads TGTGCCAGCAGTTACTCGATACAGGGGGGTAATGAAAAACTGTTTTTT. As protein: CASSYSIQGGNEKLFF.